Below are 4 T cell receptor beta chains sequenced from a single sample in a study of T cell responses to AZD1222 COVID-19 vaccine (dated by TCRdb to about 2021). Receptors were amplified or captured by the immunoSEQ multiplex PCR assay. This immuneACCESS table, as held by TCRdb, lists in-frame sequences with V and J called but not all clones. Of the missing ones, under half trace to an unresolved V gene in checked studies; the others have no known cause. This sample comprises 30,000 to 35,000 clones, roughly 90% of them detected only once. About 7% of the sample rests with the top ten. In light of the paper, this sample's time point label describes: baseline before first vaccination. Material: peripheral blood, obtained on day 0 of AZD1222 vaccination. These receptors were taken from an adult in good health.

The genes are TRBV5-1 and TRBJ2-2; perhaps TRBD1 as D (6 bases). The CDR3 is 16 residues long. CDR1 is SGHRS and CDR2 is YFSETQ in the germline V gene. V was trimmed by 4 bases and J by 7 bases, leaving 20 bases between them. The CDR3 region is CASSLDGQGFSGELFF. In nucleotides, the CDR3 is TGCGCCAGCAGCCTCGACGGCCAGGGGTTTAGCGGGGAGCTGTTTTTT.

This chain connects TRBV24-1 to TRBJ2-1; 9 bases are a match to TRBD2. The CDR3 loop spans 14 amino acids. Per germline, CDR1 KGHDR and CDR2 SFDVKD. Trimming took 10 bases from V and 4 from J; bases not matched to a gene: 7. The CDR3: CATAATSGYNEQFF. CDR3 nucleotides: TGTGCCACGGCCGCGACTAGCGGTTACAATGAGCAGTTCTTC.

The CDR3 sequence is CASSLYSDSSYEQYF. CDR3 nucleotide sequence: TGTGCCAGCAGCCTATATTCGGACAGTTCCTACGAGCAGTACTTC. This chain joins TRBV7-2 and TRBJ2-7; D perhaps matches TRBD1 (6 bases). V was clipped by 5 bases and J by 1 base, with 15 bases between them. Germline V gives CDR1 SGHTA, CDR2 FQGNSA. The CDR3 has 15 amino acids.

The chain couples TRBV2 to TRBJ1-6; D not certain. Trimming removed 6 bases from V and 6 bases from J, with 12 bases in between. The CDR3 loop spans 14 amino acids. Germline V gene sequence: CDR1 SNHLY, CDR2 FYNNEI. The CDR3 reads CASRVSLGNSPLHF. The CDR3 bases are TGTGCCAGCAGGGTTAGTTTGGGTAATTCACCCCTCCACTTT.